A selection of T cell receptor beta chains follows, all from one sample in a study of T cell responses to AZD1222 COVID-19 vaccine. Using immunoSEQ multiplex PCR, the repertoire was profiled, and TCRdb retains in-frame clones only, with some absent. The sample comprises about 120,000 clones, about nine tenths of which are singletons, and 1.6% rests with the top ten. The sample was peripheral blood, taken on day 0 of AZD1222 vaccination. The source of these receptors is an adult in good health. Each CDR3 is given with its conserved first and last residue. Fields, in order: D gene, J gene, clone size, V gene, CDR3 protein, CDR3 DNA. A D gene is named only where the DNA matches it firmly. Where a row states a size, it is once, few, many or the class of an expanded clone; other rows omit it.

TRBD1,TRBJ2-5,-,TRBV5-1,CASSLEGQGIETQYF,TGCGCCAGCAGCTTGGAGGGACAGGGGATCGAGACCCAGTACTTC
-,TRBJ1-4,-,TRBV2,CASSGAGSEEKLFF,TGTGCCAGCAGTGGGGCGGGGTCGGAAGAAAAACTGTTTTTT
-,TRBJ2-3,-,TRBV5-4,CASSQGPTTDTQYF,TGTGCCAGCAGCCAGGGACCCACCACAGATACGCAGTATTTT
-,TRBJ1-1,-,TRBV19,CASSGAGRRENAEAFF,TGTGCCAGTAGTGGGGCAGGGCGAAGGGAGAACGCTGAAGCTTTCTTT
-,TRBJ1-6,-,TRBV10-3,CAISDPETVNSPLHF,TGTGCCATCAGTGACCCCGAGACAGTTAATTCACCCCTCCACTTT
-,TRBJ1-4,-,TRBV3-1/TRBV3-2,CASSQRMISPNEKLFF,TGTGCCAGCAGCCAGCGGATGATCTCGCCTAATGAAAAACTGTTTTTT
-,TRBJ1-2,-,TRBV20-1,CSASPSGTYGYTF,TGCAGTGCTAGTCCCTCAGGGACCTATGGCTACACCTTC
-,TRBJ1-6,-,TRBV9,CASGTNGNSPLHF,TGTGCCAGCGGGACCAACGGGAATTCACCCCTCCACTTT
TRBD1,TRBJ1-2,few,TRBV10-3,CAIKDRNGPYGYTF,TGTGCCATCAAGGACAGGAATGGGCCCTATGGCTACACCTTC
-,TRBJ1-2,-,TRBV7-9,CASSSQQGPRGYTF,TGTGCCAGCAGCTCCCAACAGGGTCCTCGGGGCTACACCTTC
-,TRBJ2-1,-,TRBV25-1,CASNEPWGNEQFF,TGTGCCAGCAATGAACCTTGGGGGAATGAGCAGTTCTTC
-,TRBJ1-2,-,TRBV11-2,CASSPLAGRSFGYTF,TGTGCCAGCAGCCCATTGGCAGGGAGGTCTTTTGGCTACACCTTC
TRBD2,TRBJ2-1,-,TRBV20-1,CSASSTSGLYNEQFF,TGCAGTGCTAGTAGTACTAGCGGACTTTACAATGAGCAGTTCTTC